One and the same sample provided the 17 T cell receptor beta chains below, sequenced in a study of control samples from healthy donors and cancer patients (TCRdb year 2020). Libraries were made using the immunoSEQ multiplex PCR assay. TCRdb limited this immuneACCESS table to in-frame rearrangements with V and J called. A share of clones is missing; checked studies link under half to unresolved V genes, and the rest is unexplained. This sample has 130,000 to 150,000 clones in its table, and roughly 94% of those were observed once. Clones ranked in the top ten supply 13% to 15% of the sample. Source material: PBMCs. All receptors come from a man aged 55 to 70 with colorectal cancer.

J is TRBJ2-2 and V is TRBV3-1 (or the pseudogene TRBV3-2); no firm D call. CDR3 length: 15 amino acids. CDR1 is LGHDT and CDR2 is YNNKEL in the germline V gene (reference sequence). V dropped 4 bases and J dropped 0 bases, with 9 bases sitting between them. The CDR3 here is CASSRTITNTGELFF. In DNA, the CDR3 is TGTGCCAGCAGCCGTACCATTACGAACACCGGGGAGCTGTTTTTT.

The chain employs TRBV7-9 and TRBJ1-2; the D gene is possibly TRBD1 (6 bases). The CDR3 contains 15 residues. Germline CDR1 SEHNR, CDR2 FQNEAQ (reference sequence). The V and J ends lost 1 base and 2 bases respectively, with 11 bases between them. This chain's CDR3 is CASSLVVGQNYGYTF. For the CDR3, the DNA is TGTGCCAGCAGCTTAGTAGTAGGACAGAACTATGGCTACACCTTC.

This chain uses TRBV7-9 with TRBJ1-4; D is unclear. The V gene's germline CDR1 is SEHNR and CDR2 FQNEAQ (reference sequence). V shed 1 base and J shed 6 bases, with 12 bases lying between them. The CDR3 has 15 residues. The CDR3 sequence is CASSLDGRDYEKLFF. The CDR3 bases are TGTGCCAGCAGCTTAGACGGGCGGGATTATGAAAAACTGTTTTTT.

The genes are TRBV19 and TRBJ2-7; possible D gene TRBD1, 5 bases. The germline V gene has CDR1 LNHDA and CDR2 SQIVND (reference sequence). This CDR3 has 13 residues. The ends were cut back, 2 bases at V and 4 bases at J, with 9 bases in the middle. This chain's CDR3 is CASSINKGYEQYF. Written as DNA, the CDR3 is TGTGCCAGTAGTATAAATAAGGGGTACGAGCAGTACTTC. Complete variable domain (other parts from reference TRBV19 and TRBJ2-7): DGGITQSPKYLFRKEGQNVTLSCEQNLNHDAMYWYRQDPGQGLRLIYYSQIVNDFQKGDIAEGYSVSREKKESFPLTVTSAQKNPTAFYLCASSINKGYEQYFGPGTRLTVT.

The rearrangement links TRBV4-3 to TRBJ1-2; D remains unclear. From germline, CDR1 is LGHNA and CDR2 YSLEER. CDR3 length: 16 residues. Between the trimmed V and J ends, which lost 5 bases and 0 bases, there was a span of 16 bases. CDR3 in DNA: TGCGCCAGCAGCTCTTGGACGGAAGGAGCTAACTATGGCTACACCTTC. It translates to CASSSWTEGANYGYTF.

This chain connects TRBV28 to TRBJ1-1, with 8 nucleotides matching TRBD1. The CDR3 loop spans 14 amino acids. The ends lost 2 bases at V and 3 bases at J; junction bases unmatched: 2. CDR1 and CDR2 from the germline V gene are MDHEN and SYDVKM. CDR3 DNA sequence: TGTGCCAGCAGTTTACAGGGGGCTGACACTGAAGCTTTCTTT. Amino acid sequence: CASSLQGADTEAFF.

V gene TRBV7-9 combines with J gene TRBJ1-6; 9 bases agree with TRBD1. Trimming at V came to 5 bases and at J to 7 bases, leaving 6 bases not matched to a gene. The CDR3 runs to 15 residues. CDR1 and CDR2 from the germline V gene are SEHNR and FQNEAQ (reference sequence). The CDR3, as DNA: TGTGCCAGCAGCCAAGGGACAGGGCGGAATTCACCCCTCCACTTT. It is translated as CASSQGTGRNSPLHF.

This clone was seen just once. The chain employs TRBV10-3 and TRBJ2-5; 7 bases are a match to TRBD1. CDR3 length equals 14 residues. Germline CDR1 and CDR2: ENHRY and SYGVKD. The V gene end was trimmed by 3 bases and the J gene end by 5 bases; junction bases not matched to a gene: 6. CDR3 in amino acids: CAISERQGEETQYF. The DNA for the CDR3 is TGTGCCATCAGTGAACGGCAGGGGGAGGAGACCCAGTACTTC.

This chain joins TRBV6-5 and TRBJ2-5, with TRBD2 identical over 8 bases. The CDR3 totals 15 residues. The germline CDR1 and CDR2 sequences are MNHEY and SVGAGI. V lost 2 bases and J lost 7; bases outside the gene matches: 9. CDR3 bases: TGTGCCAGCAGTTACGGAGCGGGGGATCTAGGGACCCAGTACTTC. This translates into CASSYGAGDLGTQYF.

This chain uses TRBV7-2 with TRBJ2-7, with unresolved D. Trimming removed 2 bases from V and 4 bases from J, with 9 bases in between. This CDR3 region has 13 residues. Germline CDR1 SGHTA, CDR2 FQGNSA. The CDR3 DNA follows: TGTGCCAGCAGCTTAAATGGGTGGTACGAGCAGTACTTC. This sequence encodes CASSLNGWYEQYF.

This clone was seen just once. This chain connects TRBV9 to TRBJ1-2, with D possibly matching TRBD1 (5 bases). The CDR3 has 17 amino acids. V was trimmed by 3 bases and J by 4 bases, leaving 22 bases between them. The germline V gene has CDR1 SGDLS and CDR2 YYNGEE. The CDR3 is CASSAEVERGALYGYTF. The CDR3 DNA follows: TGTGCCAGCAGCGCAGAGGTAGAGAGGGGAGCTCTCTATGGCTACACCTTC.

V and J are TRBV6-5 and TRBJ1-1; perhaps TRBD1 as D (5 bases). This CDR3 spans 14 amino acids. The germline CDR1 and CDR2 sequences are MNHEY and SVGAGI. With 6 bases removed from V and 1 base from J, the gap between germline ends came to 12 bases. CDR3 sequence reads: CASRLQDGNTEAFF. The CDR3 region has the DNA TGTGCCAGCAGGCTACAGGACGGGAACACTGAAGCTTTCTTT.

This chain links TRBV6-1 with TRBJ1-2; D remains unclear. Germline V gene data show CDR1 as MNHNS and CDR2 as SASEGT. CDR3 length: 15 residues. Trimming took 0 bases from V and 4 from J, leaving 12 bases between them. The CDR3 DNA reads TGTGCCAGCAGTGAAGCGCATTATCGAGCCTATGGCTACACCTTC. Amino acids: CASSEAHYRAYGYTF.

V is TRBV7-2 and J is TRBJ2-4; TRBD2 aligns across 7 bases. This CDR3 region has 13 residues. J gave up 14 bases and V 2 bases, and 9 bases lay outside the gene matches. In germline, CDR1 is SGHTA, CDR2 FQGNSA. The CDR3 loop reads CASSLSPAGVKYF. The CDR3 DNA reads TGTGCCAGCAGCTTAAGCCCCGCGGGGGTGAAGTACTTC.

The chain combines TRBV6-5 with TRBJ2-6; TRBD1 matches 7 bases. J lost 1 base, V lost 6 bases, and 3 bases had no gene match. Germline-derived CDR1 and CDR2 are MNHEY and SVGAGI. This CDR3 spans 15 amino acids. The CDR3 loop reads CASSRDRSGANVLTF. The CDR3 bases are TGTGCCAGCAGCCGGGACAGATCTGGGGCCAACGTCCTGACTTTC.

CDR3 coding DNA: TGTGCCAGCAGTTTCGGGACAGGGGAAGCTTTCTTT. Residues: CASSFGTGEAFF. V gene TRBV6-5 combines with J gene TRBJ1-1; TRBD1 matches at 9 bases. The germline V gene has CDR1 MNHEY and CDR2 SVGAGI. The CDR3 contains 12 residues. Trimming cost V 4 bases and J 8 bases; bases outside gene matches: 2.

V usage is TRBV27 and J usage is TRBJ2-6; TRBD2 aligns across 7 bases. The CDR3 runs to 16 residues. With V trimmed by 8 bases and J by 4 bases, 11 bases remained unmatched. Germline CDR1 MNHEY, CDR2 SMNVEV (reference sequence). The CDR3 DNA is TGTGCCAGCTCCCCAGCGGGGTTTCCCGGGGCCAACGTCCTGACTTTC. It yields the protein CASSPAGFPGANVLTF. The entire variable domain, with the rest obtained from reference TRBV27 and TRBJ2-6, is as follows: EAQVTQNPRYLITVTGKKLTVTCSQNMNHEYMSWYRQDPGLGLRQIYYSMNVEVTDKGDVPEGYKVSRKEKRNFPLILESPSPNQTSLYFCASSPAGFPGANVLTFGAGSRLTVL.